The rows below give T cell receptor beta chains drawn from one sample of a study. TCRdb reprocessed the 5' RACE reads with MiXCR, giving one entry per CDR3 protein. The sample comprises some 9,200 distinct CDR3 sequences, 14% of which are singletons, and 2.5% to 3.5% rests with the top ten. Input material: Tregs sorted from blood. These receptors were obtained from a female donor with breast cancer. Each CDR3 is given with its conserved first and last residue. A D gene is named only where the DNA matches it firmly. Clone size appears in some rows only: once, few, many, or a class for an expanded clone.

cdr3_nt: TGCGCCAGCGGACCGCAGGGGGCTCACACTGAAGCTTTCTTT; cdr3_aa: CASGPQGAHTEAFF; d_call: TRBD1; j_call: TRBJ1-1; clone_size: few; v_call: TRBV5-1
cdr3_nt: TGTGCCAGCAGCCGGACAGTCTATGGCTACACCTTC; cdr3_aa: CASSRTVYGYTF; d_call: -; j_call: TRBJ1-2; clone_size: medium-sized; v_call: TRBV3-1
cdr3_nt: TGTGCCACCCTGAGGACTAGCACAGATACGCAGTATTTT; cdr3_aa: CATLRTSTDTQYF; d_call: -; j_call: TRBJ2-3; clone_size: -; v_call: TRBV28
cdr3_nt: TGCAGCGCCGGACGGGGTAGCTCCTACAATGAGCAGTGCTTC; cdr3_aa: CSAGRGSSYNEQCF; d_call: -; j_call: TRBJ2-1; clone_size: -; v_call: TRBV29-1
cdr3_nt: TGTGCCGGCAGCTTTGACAGGGGCAATCAGCCCCAGCATTTT; cdr3_aa: CAGSFDRGNQPQHF; d_call: TRBD1; j_call: TRBJ1-5; clone_size: -; v_call: TRBV7-2
cdr3_nt: TGTGCCAGCAGTTACAGGGTTAGGGACTATGGCTACACCTTC; cdr3_aa: CASSYRVRDYGYTF; d_call: -; j_call: TRBJ1-2; clone_size: many; v_call: TRBV6-6
cdr3_nt: TGCAGTGCTAGAGATGGCTTTCGGAGAGGGGACGAAGCTTTCTTT; cdr3_aa: CSARDGFRRGDEAFF; d_call: -; j_call: TRBJ1-1; clone_size: medium-sized; v_call: TRBV20-1
cdr3_nt: TGCGCCAGCAGCTTTCGGACTAGCGGGCACCTTTACAATGAGCAGTTCTTC; cdr3_aa: CASSFRTSGHLYNEQFF; d_call: TRBD2; j_call: TRBJ2-1; clone_size: many; v_call: TRBV5-1
cdr3_nt: TGTGCCACCGTGACACAGTCTGGGGCCAACGTCCTGACTTTC; cdr3_aa: CATVTQSGANVLTF; d_call: -; j_call: TRBJ2-6; clone_size: medium-sized; v_call: TRBV7-9
cdr3_nt: TGTGCCAGCAGCCACCGCTCTGGCCGCGGGTCCTACGAGCAGTACTTC; cdr3_aa: CASSHRSGRGSYEQYF; d_call: -; j_call: TRBJ2-7; clone_size: many; v_call: TRBV3-1
cdr3_nt: TGTGCCAGCACCAGACTTGGGTCCTACAATGAGCAGTTCTTC; cdr3_aa: CASTRLGSYNEQFF; d_call: -; j_call: TRBJ2-1; clone_size: -; v_call: TRBV6-2/TRBV6-3
cdr3_nt: TGCAGTGCTAGAACCAATAAAGACAATGAGCAGTTCTTC; cdr3_aa: CSARTNKDNEQFF; d_call: -; j_call: TRBJ2-1; clone_size: medium-sized; v_call: TRBV20-1
cdr3_nt: TGTGCCAGCAGCCGCATCTTGGGGGATACGCAGTATTTT; cdr3_aa: CASSRILGDTQYF; d_call: -; j_call: TRBJ2-3; clone_size: medium-sized; v_call: TRBV7-8
cdr3_nt: TGCGCCAGCAGCTTGGGGACAGGGCGGGCATACAATGAGCAGTTCTTC; cdr3_aa: CASSLGTGRAYNEQFF; d_call: TRBD1; j_call: TRBJ2-1; clone_size: many; v_call: TRBV5-1
cdr3_nt: TGCGCCAGCAGCATATCAGGGGGCGCCGACTATGGCTACACCTTC; cdr3_aa: CASSISGGADYGYTF; d_call: TRBD1; j_call: TRBJ1-2; clone_size: medium-sized; v_call: TRBV5-1
cdr3_nt: TGTGCCAGCAGCCAGGCTGGGACAGTTCTTAATTCACCCCTCCACTTT; cdr3_aa: CASSQAGTVLNSPLHF; d_call: TRBD1; j_call: TRBJ1-6; clone_size: many; v_call: TRBV9
cdr3_nt: TGTGCCAGCAGTCTCAGGTCTAGCGGGGGGGGCAATGAGCAGTTCTTC; cdr3_aa: CASSLRSSGGGNEQFF; d_call: TRBD2; j_call: TRBJ2-1; clone_size: -; v_call: TRBV12-3/TRBV12-4
cdr3_nt: TGTGCCAGCAGCCTAATGAACACTGAAGCTTTCTTT; cdr3_aa: CASSLMNTEAFF; d_call: -; j_call: TRBJ1-1; clone_size: medium-sized; v_call: TRBV7-9
cdr3_nt: TGTGCCAGCAGCCGAACGACAGGGCCCTACAATGAGCAGTTCTTC; cdr3_aa: CASSRTTGPYNEQFF; d_call: TRBD1; j_call: TRBJ2-1; clone_size: large; v_call: TRBV7-6
cdr3_nt: TGCAGGGGGGGACGGCCAAACTATGGCTACACCTTC; cdr3_aa: CRGGRPNYGYTF; d_call: -; j_call: TRBJ1-2; clone_size: medium-sized; v_call: TRBV20-1
cdr3_nt: TGCAGCGTGGACCCAGGGACCCCCTCATCCACTGAAGCTTTCTTT; cdr3_aa: CSVDPGTPSSTEAFF; d_call: -; j_call: TRBJ1-1; clone_size: medium-sized; v_call: TRBV29-1
cdr3_nt: TGTGCCAGCAGTTATACCGATACGACCCAGTACTTC; cdr3_aa: CASSYTDTTQYF; d_call: -; j_call: TRBJ2-5; clone_size: medium-sized; v_call: TRBV6-2/TRBV6-3
cdr3_nt: TGTGCCACCAGTGATGCCCGGACAGGGATTAATTCACCCCTCCACTTT; cdr3_aa: CATSDARTGINSPLHF; d_call: TRBD1; j_call: TRBJ1-6; clone_size: few; v_call: TRBV24-1
cdr3_nt: TGTGCCAGCAGCTTAATAGGGGGCAAGGCGGGGGAGCTGTTTTTT; cdr3_aa: CASSLIGGKAGELFF; d_call: TRBD1; j_call: TRBJ2-2; clone_size: medium-sized; v_call: TRBV11-2
cdr3_nt: TGTGCCAGCAGCTCTGACCAAGAGACCCAGTACTTC; cdr3_aa: CASSSDQETQYF; d_call: -; j_call: TRBJ2-5; clone_size: medium-sized; v_call: TRBV7-2
cdr3_nt: TGTGCCAGCAGCTTCCCCGGCGACCTCCACTACGAGCAGTACTTC; cdr3_aa: CASSFPGDLHYEQYF; d_call: -; j_call: TRBJ2-7; clone_size: few; v_call: TRBV7-9
cdr3_nt: TGCGCCAGCAGCCCCAGGGGGCCGACTGTCGAGCAGTACTTC; cdr3_aa: CASSPRGPTVEQYF; d_call: TRBD1; j_call: TRBJ2-7; clone_size: -; v_call: TRBV5-1
cdr3_nt: TGTGCCAGCAGCTTGGGGGGGGGAATAACTAACTATGGCTACACCTTC; cdr3_aa: CASSLGGGITNYGYTF; d_call: -; j_call: TRBJ1-2; clone_size: medium-sized; v_call: TRBV7-9
cdr3_nt: TGTGCCAGCAGTAACACCGGGACAGTCAATGAAAAACTGTTTTTT; cdr3_aa: CASSNTGTVNEKLFF; d_call: TRBD1; j_call: TRBJ1-4; clone_size: medium-sized; v_call: TRBV2
cdr3_nt: TGCAGTGCGGAGGGGGGAGTAACGGGAGATACAGATACGCAGTATTTT; cdr3_aa: CSAEGGVTGDTDTQYF; d_call: -; j_call: TRBJ2-3; clone_size: many; v_call: TRBV20-1
cdr3_nt: TGCGCCAGCAGCCGTACCGGGACAGGGCGCGGCGGGGAGCTGTTTTTT; cdr3_aa: CASSRTGTGRGGELFF; d_call: TRBD1; j_call: TRBJ2-2; clone_size: medium-sized; v_call: TRBV4-3
cdr3_nt: TGTGCCAGCAGCATCGGACAGGGTGGTAAGCGAGCTTTCTTT; cdr3_aa: CASSIGQGGKRAFF; d_call: TRBD1; j_call: TRBJ1-1; clone_size: -; v_call: TRBV28
cdr3_nt: TGCGCCAGCAGAGGCACTGGGGCCAACGTCCTGACTTTC; cdr3_aa: CASRGTGANVLTF; d_call: -; j_call: TRBJ2-6; clone_size: many; v_call: TRBV5-1
cdr3_nt: TGCGCCAGCAGCCCTAGACAGGGAGAGACCCAGTACTTC; cdr3_aa: CASSPRQGETQYF; d_call: TRBD1; j_call: TRBJ2-5; clone_size: many; v_call: TRBV4-1
cdr3_nt: TGCGCCAGCAGCTTGGGGGGGCCCACAGGGGCCTGTTACTTC; cdr3_aa: CASSLGGPTGACYF; d_call: TRBD1; j_call: TRBJ2-7; clone_size: many; v_call: TRBV5-1
cdr3_nt: TGCGCCAGCAGCTTGGAGGGCACAGATACGCAGTATTTT; cdr3_aa: CASSLEGTDTQYF; d_call: -; j_call: TRBJ2-3; clone_size: many; v_call: TRBV5-1
cdr3_nt: TGTGCCAGCAGTAAATCGACAGGGTGGAACACTGAAGCTTTCTTT; cdr3_aa: CASSKSTGWNTEAFF; d_call: TRBD1; j_call: TRBJ1-1; clone_size: many; v_call: TRBV12-3/TRBV12-4
cdr3_nt: TGTGCCTCCAGGGGGGGCACGGGGGAGCAGTACTTC; cdr3_aa: CASRGGTGEQYF; d_call: -; j_call: TRBJ2-7; clone_size: -; v_call: TRBV10-3
cdr3_nt: TGTGCCAGCAGTTTCGGACACTCTGGAAACACCATATATTTT; cdr3_aa: CASSFGHSGNTIYF; d_call: -; j_call: TRBJ1-3; clone_size: many; v_call: TRBV12-3/TRBV12-4
cdr3_nt: TGTGCCAGCACCATTACGTCGGGGGGAGGGGGCAATCAGCCCCAGCATTTT; cdr3_aa: CASTITSGGGGNQPQHF; d_call: -; j_call: TRBJ1-5; clone_size: many; v_call: TRBV12-3/TRBV12-4
cdr3_nt: TGCGCCAGCAGCACCGGGACAGGAACCCTTGCAGCTTTCTTT; cdr3_aa: CASSTGTGTLAAFF; d_call: TRBD1; j_call: TRBJ1-1; clone_size: medium-sized; v_call: TRBV5-1